Listed here are 24 T cell receptor beta chains from one sample, sequenced in a study of shared clonotypes between healthy human individuals. Here immunoSEQ multiplex PCR was the method, and the copy in TCRdb shows in-frame clones only, minus some. The sample consists of 550,000 to 850,000 clones, approximately 79% of them appearing once. What was sequenced was memory CD4+ T cells sorted from blood. Subset defined: CD45RA-negative fraction. These TCRs come from a woman aged 25 to 39 in good health.

V gene TRBV7-8 combines with J gene TRBJ1-1; D is unresolved. Germline loops: CDR1 SGHVS, CDR2 FQNEAQ. CDR3 length equals 14 residues. Trimming stripped 5 bases from V and 2 bases from J, with 12 bases between. DNA for the CDR3: TGTGCCAGCAGCCATGAATGGGGAAACACTGAAGCTTTCTTT. Translating it yields CASSHEWGNTEAFF.

The V and J genes are TRBV2 and TRBJ2-5; D possibly uses TRBD1 or TRBD2 (5 bases each). The CDR3 totals 17 residues. The V end lost 5 bases, the J end lost 4 bases, and 23 bases lay between the germline ends. The germline V gene encodes CDR1 SNHLY and CDR2 FYNNEI. The CDR3, as DNA: TGTGCCAGCAGTAGCCTTCGGGGCGCCGGAGTTGGAGAGACCCAGTACTTC. It is translated as CASSSLRGAGVGETQYF.

This clone was detected a few times. This sample includes further DNA sequences coding for the same CDR3. CDR3 amino acids: CSVDGREGLDEQYF. CDR3 in DNA: TGCAGCGTTGACGGCCGGGAGGGTTTGGACGAGCAGTACTTC. The J gene is TRBJ2-7, the V gene TRBV29-1; 8 nucleotides line up with TRBD2. Germline V CDR1 and CDR2: SQVTM, ANQGSEA. The CDR3 has 14 amino acids. The ends lost 3 bases at V and 5 bases at J; junction bases unmatched: 9.

This clone has just a few counts. The rearrangement joins TRBV15 to TRBJ2-1; 8 positions match TRBD2. J was trimmed by 12 bases and V by 3 bases; bases with no gene match: 10. The CDR3 covers 14 residues. The germline V gene has CDR1 LNHNV and CDR2 YYDKDF (reference sequence). The CDR3 DNA sequence: TGTGCCACCAGCAGCTCCACTAGCGGAAGGGGGCAGTTCTTC. Protein: CATSSSTSGRGQFF. Based on the CDR3 plus reference TRBV15 and TRBJ2-1, the full variable domain is DAMVIQNPRYQVTQFGKPVTLSCSQTLNHNVMYWYQQKSSQAPKLLFHYYDKDFNNEADTPDNFQSRRPNTSFCFLDIRSPGLGDTAMYLCATSSSTSGRGQFFGPGTRLTVL.

The chain couples TRBV7-9 to TRBJ1-2; the match to TRBD1 covers 10 bases. V dropped 3 bases and J dropped 7; count of bases not matched to a gene: 11. This CDR3 spans 16 amino acids. The germline CDR1 and CDR2 sequences are SEHNR and FQNEAQ (reference sequence). The chain's CDR3 is CASSFQPGQGMRGYTF. CDR3 nucleotide sequence: TGTGCCAGCAGCTTCCAGCCGGGACAGGGGATGCGTGGCTACACCTTC.

In its sample, this clone was seen a few times. The chain carries TRBV5-1 and TRBJ2-5, with 8 bases aligning to TRBD1. This CDR3 is 14 amino acids long. Unmatched junction bases numbered 6, after V lost 3 bases and J lost 5 bases. Germline V lookup: CDR1 SGHRS, CDR2 YFSETQ. CDR3 loop: CASSSTGVLETQYF. CDR3 in DNA: TGCGCCAGCAGCTCGACAGGGGTTTTGGAGACCCAGTACTTC.

This clone has a handful of counts. The V call is TRBV11-2, the J call TRBJ2-1; D is ambiguous. Trimming left V 1 base short and J 0 bases short, with 10 bases between. This CDR3 is 16 amino acids long. From germline, CDR1 is SGHAT and CDR2 FQNNGV. The CDR3 sequence is CASSLVSGFSYNEQFF. Here the CDR3 DNA reads TGTGCCAGCAGCTTAGTCTCCGGGTTCTCCTACAATGAGCAGTTCTTC.

The chain has TRBV12-2 and TRBJ2-1; TRBD2 reflects the table's D call only, with no check against the DNA. TRBV12-2 is an annotated pseudogene. This CDR3 spans 19 amino acids. CDR3 sequence (DNA): TGTGCAAGTCGTCAGGGGGGAAAATGCGGGAGGGCCACGGTTGATGAGCAGTTCTTC. Its protein product is CASRQGGKCGRATVDEQFF.

The genes are TRBV5-1 and TRBJ2-2; tentative D call: TRBD1 (6 bases). Trimming stripped 6 bases from V and 2 bases from J, with 17 bases between. The CDR3 runs 16 residues. The germline V gene encodes CDR1 SGHRS and CDR2 YFSETQ. As DNA, the CDR3 is TGCGCCAGCACCAATAACCCAGGGGAAAACACCGGGGAGCTGTTTTTT. Translating gives CASTNNPGENTGELFF.

Concerning this clone: A single base is all that separates this from a far larger clone, so a read error is likely. Because it lacks the conserved phenylalanine or tryptophan at the end, this CDR3 is likely a read error. V gene TRBV5-1 combines with J gene TRBJ2-6; the D call may be TRBD1 or TRBD2 (5 bases each). Trimming took 2 bases from V and 7 from J, leaving 19 bases between them. Germline lookup yields CDR1 SGHRS and CDR2 YFSETQ. This CDR3 contains 17 residues. The CDR3 DNA follows: TGCGCCAGCAGCTTTGGGACCCAGGTGCCCGGTGCCAACGTCCTGACTTCC. It yields the protein CASSFGTQVPGANVLTS.

This clone occurred once. The chain recombines TRBV7-3 with TRBJ2-1; 14 bases are shared with TRBD2. Looked up from germline, CDR1 is SGHTA and CDR2 is FQGTGA. Trimming cost V 5 bases and J 9 bases; bases outside gene matches: 6. This CDR3 has 15 amino acids. CDR3 sequence reads: CASSQGLAGDGEQFF. The DNA for the CDR3 is TGTGCCAGCAGCCAGGGACTAGCGGGAGACGGTGAGCAGTTCTTC.

J is TRBJ2-1 and V is TRBV29-1; D ambiguous. Looked up from germline, CDR1 is SQVTM and CDR2 is ANQGSEA. V dropped 4 bases and J dropped 6 bases, with 16 bases sitting between them. The CDR3 covers 14 residues. The CDR3 protein is CSVGSYRETNEQFF. CDR3 sequence (DNA): TGCAGCGTTGGGTCCTACCGAGAAACCAATGAGCAGTTCTTC.

The genes are TRBV2 and TRBJ2-6; D gene ambiguous. This CDR3 is built from 16 residues. V lost 3 bases, J lost 4 bases, and 13 bases lay in between. The germline V gene has CDR1 SNHLY and CDR2 FYNNEI. The DNA of the CDR3 is TGTGCCAGCAGTGAGTCGTATCCCTCGGGGGCCAACGTCCTGACTTTC. It specifies CASSESYPSGANVLTF.

The chain combines TRBV5-1 with TRBJ2-3; D might be TRBD2 (5 bases). V lost 6 bases, J lost 2 bases, and 16 bases lay in between. Germline V gives CDR1 SGHRS, CDR2 YFSETQ. The CDR3 is made up of 15 amino acids. The CDR3 is CASTLQRAPTDTQYF. DNA for the CDR3: TGCGCCAGCACCCTGCAGAGGGCCCCCACAGATACGCAGTATTTT.

This clone has more than one count but fewer than ten. The chain employs TRBV7-2 and TRBJ2-3, with D possibly TRBD2 on 6 matching bases. Trimming took off 5 bases at V and 2 bases at J, with 17 bases between the two ends. The CDR3 length is 16 residues. The V gene's germline CDR1 is SGHTA and CDR2 FQGNSA. The CDR3 coding sequence is TGTGCCAGCAGCAAAGGAGGCGGGATCCTCACAGATACGCAGTATTTT. This gives the protein CASSKGGGILTDTQYF. The full variable domain, in which reference TRBV7-2 and TRBJ2-3 provide the parts outside the CDR3, is GAGVSQSPSNKVTEKGKDVELRCDPISGHTALYWYRQSLGQGLEFLIYFQGNSAPDKSGLPSDRFSAERTGGSVSTLTIQRTQQEDSAVYLCASSKGGGILTDTQYFGPGTRLTVL.

The rearrangement uses TRBV28 and TRBJ1-4; 7 bases are shared with TRBD1. This CDR3 spans 14 amino acids. After removal of 8 bases from V and 5 bases from J, the junction contained 8 bases not matched to a gene. Looked up from germline, CDR1 is MDHEN and CDR2 is SYDVKM. The CDR3 here is CASSEQGTNEKLFF. CDR3 nucleotides: TGTGCCAGCTCAGAACAGGGGACGAATGAAAAACTGTTTTTT.

The chain recombines TRBV29-1 with TRBJ2-2; maybe TRBD1 (5 bases). This CDR3 region has 14 residues. The germline V gene encodes CDR1 SQVTM and CDR2 ANQGSEA. The V and J ends lost 5 bases and 0 bases respectively, with 10 bases between them. The CDR3 is CSVIKGANTGELFF. CDR3 bases: TGCAGCGTTATCAAAGGGGCGAACACCGGGGAGCTGTTTTTT.

This chain uses TRBV19 with TRBJ2-4; TRBD2 might be the D (6 bases). CDR3 length: 17 amino acids. Looked up from germline, CDR1 is LNHDA and CDR2 is SQIVND (reference sequence). Trimming left V 4 bases short and J 0 bases short, with 16 bases between. CDR3 region: CASSTHVTGRAKNIQYF. The CDR3 DNA follows: TGTGCCAGTAGTACCCACGTGACCGGGAGAGCCAAAAACATTCAGTACTTC.

The chain carries TRBV6-1 and TRBJ2-3; 11 bases map to TRBD2. CDR1 and CDR2 from the germline V gene are MNHNS and SASEGT. V lost 4 bases to trimming and J lost 0 bases; unmatched junction nucleotides: 15. This CDR3 has 20 amino acids. The CDR3 bases are TGTGCCAGCAGTGCGTCTAGCGGGAGGCACCCGCGACCGAGCACAGATACGCAGTATTTT. This translates into CASSASSGRHPRPSTDTQYF.

This chain links TRBV18 with TRBJ2-1, with D possibly matching TRBD2 (5 bases). The V end was cut by 3 bases, the J end by 0 bases, with 6 bases between. CDR3 size: 14 residues. The V gene's germline CDR1 is KGHSH and CDR2 LQKENI. The CDR3 sequence: CASSPSASYNEQFF. CDR3 coding DNA: TGTGCCAGCTCACCTAGCGCCTCCTACAATGAGCAGTTCTTC.

As to this clone: Other DNA sequences within the sample encode an identical CDR3. The J gene is TRBJ1-5, the V gene TRBV5-1, with D unclear. The CDR3 consists of 14 residues. Trimming took 0 bases from V and 1 from J, leaving 5 bases between them. Germline CDR1 SGHRS, CDR2 YFSETQ. CDR3 loop: CASSLEGSNQPQHF. The DNA of the CDR3 is TGCGCCAGCAGCTTGGAAGGGAGCAATCAGCCCCAGCATTTT.

Remarks on this clone: Different DNA sequences within this sample yield the same CDR3. This chain joins TRBV19 and TRBJ2-2, with D perhaps TRBD1 (6 bases). CDR1 LNHDA and CDR2 SQIVND come from the germline V gene (reference sequence). The V gene lost 5 bases and the J gene lost 3 bases, with 19 bases spanning the gap. CDR3 length: 17 residues. CDR3 bases: TGTGCCAGTAGTCGTACTTCAGGGGCGGCCGACACCGGGGAGCTGTTTTTT. It codes for CASSRTSGAADTGELFF.

As DNA, the CDR3 is TGTGCCAGCAGTGAGCACATAAGCTACGAGCAGTACTTC. It translates to CASSEHISYEQYF. This chain joins TRBV25-1 and TRBJ2-7; D gene ambiguous. The CDR3 has 13 amino acids. Germline CDR1 is MGHDK and CDR2 is SYGVNS. Trimming left V 3 bases short and J 3 bases short, with 9 bases between.

The chain has TRBV2 and TRBJ2-2; 8 bases match TRBD2. This CDR3 spans 11 amino acids. Germline CDR1 SNHLY, CDR2 FYNNEI. The V gene end was trimmed by 5 bases and the J gene end by 14 bases; junction bases not matched to a gene: 4. DNA for the CDR3: TGTGCCAGCAGTCCTAGCGGGTCTCTGTTTTTT. Its protein is CASSPSGSLFF.